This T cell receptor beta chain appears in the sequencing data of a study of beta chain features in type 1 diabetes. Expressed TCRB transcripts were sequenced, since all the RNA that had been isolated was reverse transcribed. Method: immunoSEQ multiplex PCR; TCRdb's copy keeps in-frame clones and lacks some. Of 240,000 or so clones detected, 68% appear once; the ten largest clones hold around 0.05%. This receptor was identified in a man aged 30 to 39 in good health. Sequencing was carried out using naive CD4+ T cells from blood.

Here the CDR3 reads CASSPGLPLDEQFF. The CDR3, as DNA: TGTGCCAGCAGCCCGGGTCTGCCACTGGATGAGCAGTTCTTC. The chain is built from TRBV7-2 and TRBJ2-1; no clear D gene. The CDR3 totals 14 residues. Trimming took off 5 bases at V and 8 bases at J, with 16 bases between the two ends. Germline-derived CDR1 and CDR2 are SGHTA and FQGNSA.